The 21 T cell receptor beta chains below come from one sample, sequenced in a study of blood T cells in healthy people across ages. A sample-barcoded 5' primer and a J-beta primer mix were used in a second PCR of roughly 6 to 11 cycles. TCRdb re-analysed the 5' RACE reads in MiXCR, keeping a single row per CDR3 protein. Of about 1 million distinct CDR3 sequences in the sample, 40% to 50% were seen once. The sequenced sample was blood. The receptors were gathered from a woman aged 55-69 years in good health.

The chain links TRBV27 to TRBJ2-5, with TRBD1 identical over 9 bases. The ends lost 5 bases at V and 1 base at J; junction bases unmatched: 8. CDR3 size: 16 residues. The V gene's germline CDR1 is MNHEY and CDR2 SMNVEV (reference sequence). The chain's CDR3 is CASSPPGTGIQETQYF. Written as DNA, the CDR3 is TGTGCCAGCAGTCCCCCCGGGACAGGGATCCAAGAGACCCAGTACTTC.

The chain joins TRBV5-1 to TRBJ2-5, with 10 bases identical to TRBD2. Germline V gene data show CDR1 as SGHRS and CDR2 as YFSETQ. The CDR3 is made up of 17 amino acids. Trimming took 4 bases from V and 4 from J; bases not matched to a gene: 13. The CDR3 region has the DNA TGCGCCAGCAGCCCGGACTCTGCAGCGGGGGGGCGAGAGACCCAGTACTTC. This codes for CASSPDSAAGGRETQYF.

The chain joins TRBV3-1 to TRBJ2-3; 9 nucleotides match TRBD2. The CDR3 contains 16 residues. Trimming at V came to 1 base and at J to 4 bases, leaving 6 bases not matched to a gene. Germline CDR1 and CDR2: LGHDT and YNNKEL (reference sequence). The CDR3 loop is CASSQVTSGYADTQYF. The CDR3 region has the DNA TGTGCCAGCAGCCAAGTTACTAGCGGGTACGCAGATACGCAGTATTTT.

The CDR3: CATSRQRGRESYEQYF. CDR3 coding DNA: TGTGCCACCAGCAGACAAAGGGGCAGGGAGTCCTACGAGCAGTACTTC. V is TRBV15 and J is TRBJ2-7; D assignment may be TRBD1 or TRBD2 (5 bases each). The CDR3 is 16 residues long. The V and J ends lost 2 bases and 1 base respectively, with 15 bases between them. CDR1 is LNHNV, CDR2 YYDKDF, per germline (reference sequence).

This chain links TRBV14 with TRBJ2-1, with 8 bases that match TRBD1. This CDR3 is built from 13 residues. Germline V gives CDR1 SGHDN, CDR2 FVKESK. V was clipped by 6 bases and J by 6 bases; unmatched bases: 4. The CDR3 DNA reads as TGTGCCAGCAGACAGGGGGTGGTCAATGAGCAGTTCTTC. This encodes CASRQGVVNEQFF.

The chain combines TRBV12-3 or TRBV12-4 with TRBJ2-3; D is unresolved. The CDR3 consists of 13 residues. The germline V and J ends were trimmed by 6 bases and 6 bases, with 13 bases remaining between them. The CDR3 DNA reads as TGTGCCAGCAGCATAGTGAAGGAGGATACGCAGTATTTT. It is translated as CASSIVKEDTQYF.

The CDR3 bases are TGTGCCAGTGCTAGGAGGGCCTTGGGCAATGAGCAGTTCTTC. Protein sequence: CASARRALGNEQFF. The rearrangement joins TRBV6-5 to TRBJ2-1, with a weak D call TRBD2 (6 bases). The CDR3 extends over 14 amino acids. Germline V CDR1 and CDR2: MNHEY, SVGAGI. Trimming took 9 bases from V and 6 from J, leaving 18 bases between them.

The CDR3, as DNA: TGCAGTGCTAGCCTCGGGACTAGCGGGAGGGGTTATGAGCAGTACTTC. This translates into CSASLGTSGRGYEQYF. V and J are TRBV20-1 and TRBJ2-5, with TRBD2 matching over 16 bases. Per germline, CDR1 DFQATT and CDR2 SNEGSKA (reference sequence). Unmatched junction bases numbered 12, after V lost 3 bases and J lost 11 bases. The CDR3 contains 16 residues.

The V gene is TRBV20-1, the J gene TRBJ1-2; a possible D gene is TRBD1 (6 bases). Germline CDR1 and CDR2: DFQATT and SNEGSKA (reference sequence). V was pared by 6 bases and J by 2 bases, with 19 bases between. This CDR3 is built from 15 residues. In DNA form, the CDR3 reads TGCAGTGCGACGCCTGTGGACAGTTCAAACTATGGCTACACCTTC. It codes for CSATPVDSSNYGYTF.

The rearrangement uses TRBV10-3 and TRBJ2-1, with a weak D call TRBD1 (6 bases). The J call may be mistaken, given a closer DNA end match to TRBJ2-7. CDR1 is ENHRY and CDR2 is SYGVKD in the germline V gene. The CDR3 runs 12 residues. The CDR3 reads CAIATGYNEQYF. CDR3 DNA sequence: TGTGCCATCGCGACAGGCTACAATGAGCAGTACTTC.

This clonotype was detected only a few times. The chain joins TRBV7-3 to TRBJ2-7; 9 bases line up with TRBD2. V dropped 3 bases and J dropped 6; count of bases not matched to a gene: 6. CDR1 is SGHTA and CDR2 is FQGTGA in the germline V gene. This CDR3 has 14 amino acids. CDR3 sequence reads: CASSFGGRAGEQYF. The CDR3 nucleotides are TGTGCCAGCAGCTTTGGCGGGAGGGCAGGCGAGCAGTACTTC.

The chain couples TRBV27 to TRBJ1-1, with D unresolved. With 7 bases removed from V and 1 base from J, the gap between germline ends came to 7 bases. The CDR3 totals 12 residues. Germline CDR1 is MNHEY and CDR2 is SMNVEV (reference sequence). CDR3 protein: CASKRGNTEAFF. The CDR3 bases are TGTGCCAGCAAGCGGGGGAACACTGAAGCTTTCTTT.

This clonotype was seen only once. The V and J genes are TRBV7-6 and TRBJ2-1; 9 bases map to TRBD2. V gave up 0 bases and J gave up 8 bases; unmatched junction bases: 5. CDR1 SGHVS and CDR2 FNYEAQ come from the germline V gene. CDR3 length: 15 residues. In nucleotides, the CDR3 is TGTGCCAGCAGCTTAGCGCTAGTAGCGGGGGATGAGCAGTTCTTC. Encoded protein: CASSLALVAGDEQFF.

The rearrangement uses TRBV20-1 and TRBJ2-1; D may be TRBD2 (6 bases). This CDR3 spans 17 amino acids. The V and J ends lost 6 bases and 8 bases respectively, with 29 bases between them. Germline-derived CDR1 and CDR2 are DFQATT and SNEGSKA (reference sequence). CDR3 loop: CSALPIRTGGNRDEQFF. The CDR3 coding sequence is TGCAGTGCACTCCCCATCCGGACTGGCGGGAATAGGGATGAGCAGTTCTTC.

This chain connects TRBV4-1 to TRBJ2-5; 12 bases agree with TRBD2. The trim removed 2 bases at V and 2 bases at J, leaving 3 bases unmatched. The CDR3 length is 16 residues. The germline V gene encodes CDR1 MGHRA and CDR2 YSYEKL. CDR3 in DNA: TGCGCCAGCAGCCAACTAGCGGGAGGGGTACAAGAGACCCAGTACTTC. Its protein is CASSQLAGGVQETQYF.

V gene TRBV7-7 combines with J gene TRBJ2-2, with D possibly matching TRBD2 (6 bases). This CDR3 contains 15 residues. With 5 bases removed from V and 5 bases from J, the gap between germline ends came to 15 bases. CDR1 is SSHAT and CDR2 is FNYEAQ in the germline V gene (reference sequence). The CDR3 DNA reads TGTGCCAGCAGCCTCCTTACTAGCTCAACCGGGGAGCTGTTTTTT. Its protein is CASSLLTSSTGELFF.

This clonotype came up once. The chain uses TRBV27 and TRBJ1-1, with D maybe TRBD1 (5 bases). Per germline, CDR1 MNHEY and CDR2 SMNVEV (reference sequence). The V gene lost 1 base and the J gene lost 6 bases, with 12 bases spanning the gap. The CDR3 is 14 residues long. In DNA, the CDR3 is TGTGCCAGCAGTTTATGGGGCCTGGAATCTGAAGCTTTCTTT. Protein: CASSLWGLESEAFF.

This clonotype has more than one count but fewer than ten. The chain uses TRBV14 and TRBJ2-7, with D possibly being TRBD2 (5 bases). CDR1 SGHDN and CDR2 FVKESK come from the germline V gene. V was cut by 0 bases and J by 2 bases, with 8 bases left in between. The CDR3 has 14 residues. The CDR3 DNA sequence: TGTGCCAGCAGCCAAGATCTCGGGGCCTACGAGCAGTACTTC. Translation: CASSQDLGAYEQYF.

This clonotype was found a few times. The V and J genes are TRBV20-1 and TRBJ2-1; 11 bases fit TRBD2. The CDR3 covers 16 residues. The germline V gene has CDR1 DFQATT and CDR2 SNEGSKA (reference sequence). J was trimmed by 7 bases and V by 0 bases; bases with no gene match: 8. The CDR3 DNA reads as TGCAGTGCTAGAGATCCCACTAGCGGGAGTAAGAATGAGCAGTTCTTC. Translation: CSARDPTSGSKNEQFF.

This clonotype came up a few times. The rearrangement uses TRBV20-1 and TRBJ2-1, with 9 nucleotides matching TRBD2. The DNA end favors TRBJ2-7, so the J call may be wrong. CDR3 length: 14 residues. Germline loops: CDR1 DFQATT, CDR2 SNEGSKA (reference sequence). The CDR3 sequence: CSARSAGGRNEQYF. The DNA for the CDR3 is TGCAGTGCTAGATCCGCGGGAGGGAGGAATGAGCAGTACTTC.

This clonotype was picked up a small number of times. The genes are TRBV12-3 or TRBV12-4 and TRBJ2-1; the D gene is possibly TRBD1 (5 bases). This CDR3 has 16 amino acids. V lost 5 bases to trimming and J lost 6 bases, with 20 bases between them. The CDR3 spells CASSGDWGRRSNEQFF. The CDR3 nucleotides are TGTGCCAGCAGTGGCGACTGGGGCAGGCGAAGCAATGAGCAGTTCTTC.